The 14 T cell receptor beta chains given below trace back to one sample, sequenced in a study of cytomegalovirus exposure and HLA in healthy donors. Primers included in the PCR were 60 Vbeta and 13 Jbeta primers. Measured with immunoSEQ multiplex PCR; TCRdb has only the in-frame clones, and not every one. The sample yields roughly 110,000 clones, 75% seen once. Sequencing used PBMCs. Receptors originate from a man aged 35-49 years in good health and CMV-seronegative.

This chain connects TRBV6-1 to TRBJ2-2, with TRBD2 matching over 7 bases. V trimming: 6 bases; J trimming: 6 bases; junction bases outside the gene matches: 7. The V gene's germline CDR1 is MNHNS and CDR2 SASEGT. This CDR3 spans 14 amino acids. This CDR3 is CASSERLAAGELFF. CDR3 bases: TGTGCCAGCAGCGAAAGGCTAGCGGCCGGGGAGCTGTTTTTT.

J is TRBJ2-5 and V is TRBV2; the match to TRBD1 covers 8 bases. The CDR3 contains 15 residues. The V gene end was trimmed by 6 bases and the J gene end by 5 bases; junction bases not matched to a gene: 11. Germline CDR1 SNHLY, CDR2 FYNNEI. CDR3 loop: CASRFGAGGMETQYF. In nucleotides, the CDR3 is TGTGCCAGCAGGTTCGGGGCAGGGGGCATGGAGACCCAGTACTTC. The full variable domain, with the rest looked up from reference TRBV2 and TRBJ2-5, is EPEVTQTPSHQVTQMGQEVILRCVPISNHLYFYWYRQILGQKVEFLVSFYNNEISEKSEIFDDQFSVERPDGSNFTLKIRSTKLEDSAMYFCASRFGAGGMETQYFGPGTRLLVL.

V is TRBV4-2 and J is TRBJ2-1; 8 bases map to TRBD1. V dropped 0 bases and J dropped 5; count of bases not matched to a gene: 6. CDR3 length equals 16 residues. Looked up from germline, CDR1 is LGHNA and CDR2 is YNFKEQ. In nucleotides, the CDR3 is TGTGCCAGCAGCCAAGATCTGAGGACAGGGAACAATGAGCAGTTCTTC. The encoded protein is CASSQDLRTGNNEQFF.

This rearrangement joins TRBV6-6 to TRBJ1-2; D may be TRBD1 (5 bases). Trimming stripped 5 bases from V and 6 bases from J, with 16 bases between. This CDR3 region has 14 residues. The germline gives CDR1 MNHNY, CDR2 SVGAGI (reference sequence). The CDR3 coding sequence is TGTGCCAGCAGTCGTTTTGGCAGGGAGGATGGCTACACCTTC. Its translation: CASSRFGREDGYTF.

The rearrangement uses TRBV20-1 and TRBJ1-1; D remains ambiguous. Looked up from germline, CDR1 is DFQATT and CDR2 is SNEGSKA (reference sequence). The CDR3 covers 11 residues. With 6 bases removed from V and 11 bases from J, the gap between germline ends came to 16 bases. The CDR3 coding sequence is TGCAGTGCCAGATCGCATTCGGGGGCTTTCTTT. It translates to CSARSHSGAFF.

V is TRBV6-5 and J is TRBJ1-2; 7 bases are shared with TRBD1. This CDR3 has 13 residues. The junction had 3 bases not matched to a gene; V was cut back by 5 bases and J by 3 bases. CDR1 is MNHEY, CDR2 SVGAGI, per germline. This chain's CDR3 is CASSRQGYYGYTF. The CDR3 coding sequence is TGTGCCAGCAGTCGACAGGGATACTATGGCTACACCTTC.

The CDR3: CASRDSSYEQYF. For the CDR3, the DNA is TGTGCCAGCAGGGACAGCTCCTACGAGCAGTACTTC. The chain joins TRBV2 to TRBJ2-7; D is possibly TRBD1 (6 bases). V was shortened by 6 bases and J by 0 bases, with 6 bases between the two germline ends. This CDR3 is 12 amino acids long. Germline V gives CDR1 SNHLY, CDR2 FYNNEI.

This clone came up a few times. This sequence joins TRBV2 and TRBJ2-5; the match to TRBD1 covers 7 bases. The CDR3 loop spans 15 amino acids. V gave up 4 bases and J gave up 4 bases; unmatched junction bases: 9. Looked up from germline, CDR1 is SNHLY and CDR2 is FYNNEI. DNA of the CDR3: TGTGCCAGCAGTGTGGGACAGCCGTTCGGAGAGACCCAGTACTTC. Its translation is CASSVGQPFGETQYF.

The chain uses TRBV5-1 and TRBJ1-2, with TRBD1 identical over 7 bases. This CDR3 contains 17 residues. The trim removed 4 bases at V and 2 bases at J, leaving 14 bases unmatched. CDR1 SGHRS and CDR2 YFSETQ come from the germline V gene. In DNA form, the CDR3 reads TGCGCCAGCAGCCCAGCGAGGGGGACAGATCCCAACTATGGCTACACCTTC. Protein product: CASSPARGTDPNYGYTF. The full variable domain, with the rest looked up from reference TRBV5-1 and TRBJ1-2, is KAGVTQTPRYLIKTRGQQVTLSCSPISGHRSVSWYQQTPGQGLQFLFEYFSETQRNKGNFPGRFSGRQFSNSRSEMNVSTLELGDSALYLCASSPARGTDPNYGYTFGSGTRLTVV.

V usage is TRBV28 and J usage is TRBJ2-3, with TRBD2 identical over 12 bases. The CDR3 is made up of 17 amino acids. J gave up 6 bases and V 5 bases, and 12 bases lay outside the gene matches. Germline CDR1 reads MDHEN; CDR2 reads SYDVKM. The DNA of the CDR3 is TGTGCCAGCAGTAACGTACTAGCGGGGGGCCGATCGGATACGCAGTATTTT. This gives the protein CASSNVLAGGRSDTQYF.

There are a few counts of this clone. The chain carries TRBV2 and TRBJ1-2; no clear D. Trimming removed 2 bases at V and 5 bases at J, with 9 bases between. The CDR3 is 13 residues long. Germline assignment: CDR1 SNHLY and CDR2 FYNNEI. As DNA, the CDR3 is TGTGCCAGCAGTGAAACCAGGCCTTATGGCTACACCTTC. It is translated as CASSETRPYGYTF.

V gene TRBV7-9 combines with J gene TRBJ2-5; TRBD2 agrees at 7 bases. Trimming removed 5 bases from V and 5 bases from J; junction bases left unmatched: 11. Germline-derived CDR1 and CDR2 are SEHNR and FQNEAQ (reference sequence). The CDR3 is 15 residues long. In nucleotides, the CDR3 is TGTGCCAGCAGCCCAGGGCGGCGGGGGACCGAGACCCAGTACTTC. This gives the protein CASSPGRRGTETQYF.

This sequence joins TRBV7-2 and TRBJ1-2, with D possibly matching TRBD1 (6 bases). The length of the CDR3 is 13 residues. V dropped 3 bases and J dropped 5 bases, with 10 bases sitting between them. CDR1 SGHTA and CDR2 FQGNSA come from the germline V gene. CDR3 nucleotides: TGTGCCAGCAGCTTGAACAGGGCGTATGGCTACACCTTC. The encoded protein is CASSLNRAYGYTF.

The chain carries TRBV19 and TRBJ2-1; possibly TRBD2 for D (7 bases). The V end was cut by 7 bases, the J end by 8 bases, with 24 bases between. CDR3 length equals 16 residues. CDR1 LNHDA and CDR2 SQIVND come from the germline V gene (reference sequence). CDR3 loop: CASNGGLRGRGDEQFF. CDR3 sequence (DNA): TGTGCCAGTAACGGGGGGCTCAGGGGCCGGGGAGATGAGCAGTTCTTC.